The 15 T cell receptor beta chains in this list originate from one sample, sequenced in a study of blood T cell repertoires in COVID-19. TCRdb's table, derived via immunoSEQ multiplex PCR, lists solely in-frame clones and lacks some. The top ten hold just over 5% of the sample, which has about 90,000 clones, over 75% seen once. The specimen was peripheral blood. The receptors derive from a man aged 50 to 60 with acute or convalescent COVID-19.

This clone was recorded only once. This chain links TRBV10-1 with TRBJ2-1; 7 nucleotides align to TRBD2. CDR3 length: 15 residues. J lost 6 bases, V lost 9 bases, and 14 bases had no gene match. Germline V gives CDR1 WNHNN, CDR2 SYGVQD (reference sequence). CDR3 protein: CARLVRRRGSNEQFF. The CDR3 DNA reads as TGCGCCAGACTAGTCCGGCGGCGGGGGTCCAATGAGCAGTTCTTC.

The chain carries TRBV19 and TRBJ1-2; 7 nucleotides line up with TRBD1. Germline assignment: CDR1 LNHDA and CDR2 SQIVND (reference sequence). Trimming cost V 3 bases and J 7 bases; bases outside gene matches: 14. This CDR3 comprises 16 residues. CDR3 coding DNA: TGTGCCAGTAGTATCCTCACAGGGGTCCTGGTCGGTGGCTACACCTTC. It codes for CASSILTGVLVGGYTF.

The CDR3, as DNA: TGCGCCAGCAGCCAAGGGGGGGACTATGGCTACACCTTC. Translated, it gives CASSQGGDYGYTF. The chain carries TRBV4-3 and TRBJ1-2; D perhaps matches TRBD1 (5 bases). Germline loops: CDR1 LGHNA, CDR2 YSLEER. The CDR3 loop spans 13 amino acids. Trimming took off 1 base at V and 3 bases at J, with 6 bases between the two ends.

J is TRBJ2-2 and V is TRBV7-2; D is possibly TRBD2 (6 bases). CDR3 length: 16 amino acids. The germline V gene has CDR1 SGHTA and CDR2 FQGNSA. The ends were cut back, 5 bases at V and 2 bases at J, with 15 bases in the middle. DNA for the CDR3: TGTGCCAGCAGCCCTAGCGTTGGAAGAAACACCGGGGAGCTGTTTTTT. It encodes CASSPSVGRNTGELFF. The whole variable domain, filled in from reference TRBV7-2 and TRBJ2-2, reads GAGVSQSPSNKVTEKGKDVELRCDPISGHTALYWYRQSLGQGLEFLIYFQGNSAPDKSGLPSDRFSAERTGGSVSTLTIQRTQQEDSAVYLCASSPSVGRNTGELFFGEGSRLTVL.

V and J are TRBV14 and TRBJ1-2; possibly TRBD1 for D (5 bases). The CDR3 has 18 residues. CDR1 is SGHDN and CDR2 is FVKESK in the germline V gene. The germline V and J ends were trimmed by 0 bases and 3 bases, with 20 bases remaining between them. CDR3 bases: TGTGCCAGCAGCCAAGATAGCAGGGTATTTCAAGGAGACTATGGCTACACCTTC. It yields the protein CASSQDSRVFQGDYGYTF. The whole variable domain, filled in from reference TRBV14 and TRBJ1-2, reads EAGVTQFPSHSVIEKGQTVTLRCDPISGHDNLYWYRRVMGKEIKFLLHFVKESKQDESGMPNNRFLAERTGGTYSTLKVQPAELEDSGVYFCASSQDSRVFQGDYGYTFGSGTRLTVV.

This clone occurred once. V gene TRBV5-1 combines with J gene TRBJ2-5; 12 nucleotides agree with TRBD2. Germline CDR1 SGHRS, CDR2 YFSETQ. V lost 3 bases to trimming and J lost 4 bases; unmatched junction nucleotides: 7. The length of the CDR3 is 16 residues. CDR3 bases: TGCGCCAGCAGCTGGTTGGGACTAGCGGGTGTAGAGACCCAGTACTTC. It codes for CASSWLGLAGVETQYF.

The chain combines TRBV5-4 with TRBJ2-1; 11 bases align to TRBD2. Germline CDR1 is SGHNT and CDR2 is YYREEE (reference sequence). The CDR3 runs 15 residues. V lost 4 bases to trimming and J lost 5 bases; unmatched junction nucleotides: 5. The CDR3, as DNA: TGTGCCAGCAGCCCCGGGACTAGCGGCCACAATGAGCAGTTCTTC. Its translation: CASSPGTSGHNEQFF.

This rearrangement joins TRBV30 to TRBJ2-7, with unresolved D. The CDR3 spans 11 residues. CDR1 and CDR2 (germline): GTSNPN, SVGIG (reference sequence). Deletions cut 1 base from V and 4 bases from J, with 5 bases between. The CDR3 loop is CAWSGQYEQYF. In nucleotides, the CDR3 is TGTGCCTGGAGTGGACAATACGAGCAGTACTTC.

The rearrangement joins TRBV4-3 to TRBJ1-4; D is uncertain. Looked up from germline, CDR1 is LGHNA and CDR2 is YSLEER. V lost 0 bases and J 7 bases, leaving 15 bases between the germline ends. This CDR3 contains 16 residues. This CDR3 reads CASSQELAVLGEKLFF. CDR3 DNA sequence: TGCGCCAGCAGCCAAGAATTAGCGGTACTGGGTGAAAAACTGTTTTTT.

This chain links TRBV5-1 with TRBJ1-2; 10 bases agree with TRBD1. Germline V lookup: CDR1 SGHRS, CDR2 YFSETQ. V shed 0 bases and J 7 bases; nucleotides not matched to a gene: 3. The CDR3 sequence is 14 residues long. CDR3 sequence: CASSLEDRGGGYTF. The CDR3 DNA sequence: TGCGCCAGCAGCTTGGAGGACAGGGGGGGTGGCTACACCTTC.

This clone was seen a single time. The CDR3 reads CASSLDGDRGTDTQYF. The CDR3 bases are TGTGCCAGCAGCTTAGATGGGGACAGGGGGACAGATACGCAGTATTTT. This chain links TRBV11-2 with TRBJ2-3; 11 bases match TRBD1. V dropped 0 bases and J dropped 3; count of bases not matched to a gene: 2. CDR3 length: 16 residues. CDR1 is SGHAT, CDR2 FQNNGV, per germline.

This rearrangement joins TRBV5-6 to TRBJ2-3, with D perhaps matching TRBD2 (5 bases). Deletions cut 0 bases from V and 0 bases from J, with 14 bases between. This CDR3 has 17 residues. CDR1 and CDR2 (germline): SGHDT, YYEEEE. CDR3 DNA sequence: TGTGCCAGCAGCTTGGTCGGTCGGGATTCTAGCACAGATACGCAGTATTTT. This sequence encodes CASSLVGRDSSTDTQYF.

The chain is built from TRBV6-6 and TRBJ2-1, with 9 bases fitting TRBD2. There are 16 residues in the CDR3. The germline V gene encodes CDR1 MNHNY and CDR2 SVGAGI (reference sequence). The V and J ends lost 2 bases and 0 bases, in that order; junction bases with no gene match: 2. Here the CDR3 DNA reads TGTGCCAGCAGTTACCGTAGCGGGAGCTCCTACAATGAGCAGTTCTTC. It specifies CASSYRSGSSYNEQFF.

The genes are TRBV9 and TRBJ2-3, with D tentatively TRBD1 (5 bases). V gave up 4 bases and J gave up 3 bases, with 15 bases separating them. The CDR3 contains 15 residues. Germline V gives CDR1 SGDLS, CDR2 YYNGEE. CDR3 in DNA: TGTGCCAGCAGCTGGGGCCCTACAGATACAGATACGCAGTATTTT. Translation gives CASSWGPTDTDTQYF. Full variable domain (missing parts from reference TRBV9 and TRBJ2-3): DSGVTQTPKHLITATGQRVTLRCSPRSGDLSVYWYQQSLDQGLQFLIQYYNGEERAKGNILERFSAQQFPDLHSELNLSSLELGDSALYFCASSWGPTDTDTQYFGPGTRLTVL.

This chain joins TRBV18 and TRBJ2-1; D is possibly TRBD1 (5 bases). Trimming left V 6 bases short and J 0 bases short, with 9 bases between. Germline values: CDR1 KGHSH, CDR2 LQKENI. This CDR3 region has 14 residues. The DNA for the CDR3 is TGTGCCAGCTCGACAGCGAACTCCTACAATGAGCAGTTCTTC. Translated, it gives CASSTANSYNEQFF. The whole variable domain, filled in from reference TRBV18 and TRBJ2-1, reads NAGVMQNPRHLVRRRGQEARLRCSPMKGHSHVYWYRQLPEEGLKFMVYLQKENIIDESGMPKERFSAEFPKEGPSILRIQQVVRGDSAAYFCASSTANSYNEQFFGPGTRLTVL.